Following are 21 T cell receptor beta chains from one sample sequenced in a study of post-analysis software for immune sequencing data. The study's findings and limits: There were roughly 5 TRBV segments more frequent in patients than controls, and TRBV5-6, TRBV5-1 and TRBV20-1 were among them.

Their cognate antigens are unknown. Built from TCR beta cDNA, the libraries had unique molecular identifiers in them. TCRdb itself ran the PCR reads through MiXCR, one entry per CDR3 protein. This table has about 540,000 distinct CDR3 sequences, less than 40% appearing once. Material for sequencing was blood. These receptors were collected from a girl aged 2-17 years with multiple sclerosis.

The V gene is TRBV5-1, the J gene TRBJ2-3, with 10 positions matching TRBD1. V lost 4 bases, J lost 2 bases, and 7 bases stayed unmatched. The CDR3 covers 16 residues. The germline CDR1 and CDR2 sequences are SGHRS and YFSETQ. The CDR3 reads CASSPGQGSYTDTQYF. In nucleotides, the CDR3 is TGCGCCAGCAGCCCGGGACAGGGGTCCTACACAGATACGCAGTATTTT. Using reference TRBV5-1 and TRBJ2-3 for the parts outside the CDR3, the full variable domain is KAGVTQTPRYLIKTRGQQVTLSCSPISGHRSVSWYQQTPGQGLQFLFEYFSETQRNKGNFPGRFSGRQFSNSRSEMNVSTLELGDSALYLCASSPGQGSYTDTQYFGPGTRLTVL.

This clonotype has a handful of counts. V usage is TRBV3-1 and J usage is TRBJ1-6; possibly TRBD1 for D (6 bases). Germline CDR1 is LGHDT and CDR2 is YNNKEL (reference sequence). Trimming shortened V by 10 bases and J by 5 bases, and 12 bases separated the two germline ends. The CDR3 runs to 13 residues. The CDR3, as DNA: TGTGCCACCCAGGGGAGCGATAATTCACCCCTCCACTTT. Protein: CATQGSDNSPLHF.

A few counts support this clonotype. This chain connects TRBV5-5 to TRBJ2-5, with 9 bases matching TRBD2. CDR3 length: 16 amino acids. CDR1 is SGHKS and CDR2 is YYEKEE in the germline V gene (reference sequence). V shed 0 bases and J 5 bases; nucleotides not matched to a gene: 8. The DNA for the CDR3 is TGTGCCAGCAGCTTGGGCAGGAGCGGGGGGCACGAGACCCAGTACTTC. Translated, it gives CASSLGRSGGHETQYF.

The chain is built from TRBV5-1 and TRBJ2-5; TRBD1 is a possible D gene (5 bases). Germline lookup yields CDR1 SGHRS and CDR2 YFSETQ. V was clipped by 3 bases and J by 4 bases, with 13 bases between them. The CDR3 totals 14 residues. The DNA of the CDR3 is TGCGCCAGCAGCTCTGTCGACAGATTAGAGACCCAGTACTTC. Protein product: CASSSVDRLETQYF.

In its sample, this clonotype was seen a few times. The chain recombines TRBV6-5 with TRBJ2-7; 9 nucleotides align to TRBD1. The CDR3 has 13 amino acids. Germline V gene data show CDR1 as MNHEY and CDR2 as SVGAGI. Losses at the gene ends were 7 bases for V and 4 bases for J; bases not matched to a gene: 5. The CDR3 reads CASISTGGYEQYF. CDR3 bases: TGTGCCAGCATCTCGACAGGGGGATACGAGCAGTACTTC.

This clonotype was recorded a few times. The chain couples TRBV5-5 to TRBJ1-4, with D unresolved. CDR3 length: 15 amino acids. The V end was cut by 4 bases, the J end by 0 bases, with 10 bases between. Germline V gives CDR1 SGHKS, CDR2 YYEKEE (reference sequence). The CDR3, as DNA: TGTGCCAGCAGCCAACGGGGAGCAACTAATGAAAAACTGTTTTTT. This gives the protein CASSQRGATNEKLFF.

Only a few counts were recorded for this clonotype. This chain links TRBV21-1 with TRBJ2-1. TRBV21-1 is termed a pseudogene. There are 15 residues in the CDR3. The CDR3 is CASSIRQGPYNEQFF. CDR3 coding DNA: TGTGCCAGCAGCATACGACAGGGCCCCTACAATGAGCAGTTCTTC.

The chain recombines TRBV10-3 with TRBJ1-2; possibly TRBD1 for D (5 bases). Germline-derived CDR1 and CDR2 are ENHRY and SYGVKD. Deletions cut 9 bases from V and 4 bases from J, with 9 bases between. The CDR3 has 11 residues. CDR3 in DNA: TGTGCCATTGGGACTGCCTATGGCTACACCTTC. Protein product: CAIGTAYGYTF.

The chain joins TRBV6-6 to TRBJ2-5; D gene ambiguous. The J call is in doubt because the DNA end fits TRBJ2-1 better. CDR1 is MNHNY and CDR2 is SVGAGI in the germline V gene (reference sequence). CDR3 size: 14 residues. The CDR3 loop reads CASSYSTDQETQFF. In DNA form, the CDR3 reads TGTGCCAGCAGTTACTCCACAGACCAAGAGACCCAGTTCTTC.

The table lists this clonotype with many counts. V and J are TRBV20-1 and TRBJ1-2, with D hard to call. V gave up 1 base and J gave up 1 base, with 10 bases separating them. Germline assignment: CDR1 DFQATT and CDR2 SNEGSKA (reference sequence). This CDR3 is 14 amino acids long. CDR3 protein: CSARGGNSNYGYTF. The CDR3 coding sequence is TGCAGTGCTAGAGGAGGGAACAGTAACTATGGCTACACCTTC.

This clonotype occurred a few times. The chain recombines TRBV5-1 with TRBJ1-2; 7 bases are a match to TRBD1. V lost 2 bases and J lost 5; bases outside the gene matches: 3. CDR3 length: 13 residues. CDR1 is SGHRS, CDR2 YFSETQ, per germline. As DNA, the CDR3 is TGCGCCAGCAGCTTTTCGACAGGGTATGGCTACACCTTC. It translates to CASSFSTGYGYTF.

The CDR3 sequence is CSASHTTTEAFF. The DNA of the CDR3 is TGCAGTGCTAGCCACACGACCACTGAAGCTTTCTTT. The chain is built from TRBV20-1 and TRBJ1-1, with unresolved D. Trimming stripped 3 bases from V and 4 bases from J, with 9 bases between. The germline V gene encodes CDR1 DFQATT and CDR2 SNEGSKA (reference sequence). The CDR3 totals 12 residues.

The J gene is TRBJ2-7, the V gene TRBV7-2; tentative D call: TRBD2 (6 bases). Looked up from germline, CDR1 is SGHTA and CDR2 is FQGNSA. This CDR3 comprises 15 residues. V lost 5 bases, J lost 3 bases, and 17 bases lay in between. CDR3 sequence reads: CASSPLALGDYEQYF. In DNA form, the CDR3 reads TGTGCCAGCAGCCCCCTAGCGTTGGGCGACTACGAGCAGTACTTC. Looking up the rest from reference TRBV7-2 and TRBJ2-7 gives the full variable domain: GAGVSQSPSNKVTEKGKDVELRCDPISGHTALYWYRQSLGQGLEFLIYFQGNSAPDKSGLPSDRFSAERTGGSVSTLTIQRTQQEDSAVYLCASSPLALGDYEQYFGPGTRLTVT.

The chain is built from TRBV5-1 and TRBJ2-7; D might be TRBD2 (5 bases). The CDR3 loop spans 15 amino acids. Germline V lookup: CDR1 SGHRS, CDR2 YFSETQ. Trimming took 1 base from V and 5 from J, leaving 16 bases between them. DNA of the CDR3: TGCGCCAGCAGCTTGTTGACTATCGGTAGAGACGAGCAGTACTTC. It translates to CASSLLTIGRDEQYF.

This clonotype showed up just a few times. The chain combines TRBV20-1 with TRBJ2-1; 10 bases match TRBD2. In germline, CDR1 is DFQATT, CDR2 SNEGSKA (reference sequence). J gave up 6 bases and V 6 bases, and 14 bases lay outside the gene matches. The CDR3 is made up of 16 amino acids. The CDR3 DNA reads as TGCAGTGCCCCGGGCTATAGCGGGGGGCACTTCAATGAGCAGTTCTTC. As protein: CSAPGYSGGHFNEQFF.

In its sample, this clonotype was seen many times. The gene calls are TRBV6-5 and TRBJ2-7; 9 nucleotides align to TRBD1. V trimming: 5 bases; J trimming: 4 bases; junction bases outside the gene matches: 3. The CDR3 consists of 13 residues. Germline CDR1 MNHEY, CDR2 SVGAGI. The CDR3 region has the DNA TGTGCCAGCAGTCGGACAGGGGAGTACGAGCAGTACTTC. The encoded protein is CASSRTGEYEQYF.

The chain recombines TRBV11-2 with TRBJ1-2; 7 nucleotides agree with TRBD1. Germline CDR1 reads SGHAT; CDR2 reads FQNNGV. The CDR3 spans 14 residues. The V and J ends lost 7 bases and 3 bases, in that order; junction bases with no gene match: 8. CDR3: CASTPNTGDYGYTF. The DNA for the CDR3 is TGTGCCAGCACCCCCAACACAGGGGACTATGGCTACACCTTC.

This chain links TRBV5-5 with TRBJ2-2, with TRBD1 identical over 7 bases. Germline CDR1 is SGHKS and CDR2 is YYEKEE (reference sequence). The CDR3 is made up of 15 amino acids. With V trimmed by 2 bases and J by 4 bases, 5 bases remained unmatched. The CDR3 sequence is CASSFAQGITGELFF. CDR3 DNA: TGTGCCAGCAGCTTCGCACAGGGGATCACCGGGGAGCTGTTTTTT.

In this sample, this clonotype turned up many times. V usage is TRBV29-1 and J usage is TRBJ2-6; D remains unclear. The CDR3 runs 13 residues. Germline CDR1 is SQVTM and CDR2 is ANQGSEA. Trimming pared 4 bases from V and 0 bases from J, leaving 4 bases between. CDR3: CSVVSSGANVLTF. Here the CDR3 DNA reads TGCAGCGTTGTTAGCTCTGGGGCCAACGTCCTGACTTTC.

This rearrangement joins TRBV12-3 or TRBV12-4 to TRBJ1-2; 7 positions agree with TRBD1. The V segment lost 5 bases and the J segment 0 bases; nucleotides outside the gene matches: 9. The CDR3 sequence is 16 residues long. The CDR3 DNA reads TGTGCCAGCAGTCCCGACAGGGTCGGAGCTAACTATGGCTACACCTTC. This codes for CASSPDRVGANYGYTF.

V usage is TRBV5-1 and J usage is TRBJ1-2; D is unresolved. The CDR3 extends over 13 amino acids. The germline V gene has CDR1 SGHRS and CDR2 YFSETQ. The V gene lost 4 bases and the J gene lost 4 bases, with 11 bases spanning the gap. The CDR3 nucleotides are TGCGCCAGCAGCGAGACGGACTCCTATGGCTACACCTTC. Its protein product is CASSETDSYGYTF.